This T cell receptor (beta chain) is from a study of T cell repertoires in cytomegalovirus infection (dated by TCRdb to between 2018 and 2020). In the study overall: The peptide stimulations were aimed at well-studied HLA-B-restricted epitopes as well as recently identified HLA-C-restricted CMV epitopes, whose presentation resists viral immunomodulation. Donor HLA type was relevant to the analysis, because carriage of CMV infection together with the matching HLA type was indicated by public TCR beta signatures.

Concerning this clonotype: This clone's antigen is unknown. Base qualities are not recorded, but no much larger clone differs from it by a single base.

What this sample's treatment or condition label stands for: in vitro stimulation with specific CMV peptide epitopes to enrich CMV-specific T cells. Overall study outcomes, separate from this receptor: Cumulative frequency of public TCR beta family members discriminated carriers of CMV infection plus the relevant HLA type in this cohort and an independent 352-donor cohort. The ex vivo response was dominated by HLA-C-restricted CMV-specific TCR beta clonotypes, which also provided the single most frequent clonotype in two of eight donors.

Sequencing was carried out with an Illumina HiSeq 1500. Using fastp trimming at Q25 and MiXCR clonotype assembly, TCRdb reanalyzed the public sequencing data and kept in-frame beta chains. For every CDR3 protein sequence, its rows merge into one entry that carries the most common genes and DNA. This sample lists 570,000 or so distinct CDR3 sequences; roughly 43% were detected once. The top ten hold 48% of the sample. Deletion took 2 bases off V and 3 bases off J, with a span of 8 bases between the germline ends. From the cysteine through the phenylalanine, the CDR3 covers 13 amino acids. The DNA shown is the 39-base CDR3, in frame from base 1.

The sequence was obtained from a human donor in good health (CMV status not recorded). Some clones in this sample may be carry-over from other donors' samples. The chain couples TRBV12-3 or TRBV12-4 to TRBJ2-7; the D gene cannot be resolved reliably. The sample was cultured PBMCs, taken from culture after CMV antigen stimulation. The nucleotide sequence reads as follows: TGTGCCAGCAGTTTATTCAGCAACTACGAGCAGTACTTC. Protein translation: CASSLFSNYEQYF.